This TCR beta chain comes out of a study of blood T cell repertoires in COVID-19. Clones were sequenced by immunoSEQ multiplex PCR, and TCRdb holds only the in-frame ones, with some missing. The table has about 160,000 clones, about four fifths seen once; the top ten hold 10% to 15%. Germline CDR1 SEHNR, CDR2 FQNEAQ (reference sequence). The CDR3 loop spans 14 amino acids. Deletions cut 7 bases from V and 7 bases from J, with 16 bases between. The TCR originated in a man in his 70s who had recovered from COVID-19. Input material: peripheral blood. The chain employs TRBV7-9 and TRBJ1-4; tentative D call: TRBD1 (5 bases). The chain's CDR3 is CASTKGTLGEKLFF. The CDR3 bases are TGTGCCAGCACCAAGGGGACTTTAGGTGAAAAACTGTTTTTT. The variable domain in full, with the rest retrieved from reference TRBV7-9 and TRBJ1-4, is DTGVSQNPRHKITKRGQNVTFRCDPISEHNRLYWYRQTLGQGPEFLTYFQNEAQLEKSRLLSDRFSAERPKGSFSTLEIQRTEQGDSAMYLCASTKGTLGEKLFFGSGTQLSVL.